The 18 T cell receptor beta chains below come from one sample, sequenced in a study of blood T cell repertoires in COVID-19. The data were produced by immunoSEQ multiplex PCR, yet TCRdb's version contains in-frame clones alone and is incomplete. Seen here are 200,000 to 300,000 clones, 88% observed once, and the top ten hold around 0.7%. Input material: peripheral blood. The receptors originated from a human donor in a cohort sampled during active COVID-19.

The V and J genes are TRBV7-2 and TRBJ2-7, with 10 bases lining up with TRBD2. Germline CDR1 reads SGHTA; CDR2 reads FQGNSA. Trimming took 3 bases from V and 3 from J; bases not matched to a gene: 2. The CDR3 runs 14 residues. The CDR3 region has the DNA TGTGCCAGCAGCTTCACTAGCGGGGTCTACGAGCAGTACTTC. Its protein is CASSFTSGVYEQYF.

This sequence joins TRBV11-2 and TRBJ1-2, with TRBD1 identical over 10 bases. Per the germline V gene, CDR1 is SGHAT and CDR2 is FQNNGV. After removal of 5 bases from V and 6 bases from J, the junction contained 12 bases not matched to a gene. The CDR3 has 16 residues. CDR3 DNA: TGTGCCAGCAGCAAACCGGGACAGGGGTTGTCGGATGGCTACACCTTC. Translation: CASSKPGQGLSDGYTF.

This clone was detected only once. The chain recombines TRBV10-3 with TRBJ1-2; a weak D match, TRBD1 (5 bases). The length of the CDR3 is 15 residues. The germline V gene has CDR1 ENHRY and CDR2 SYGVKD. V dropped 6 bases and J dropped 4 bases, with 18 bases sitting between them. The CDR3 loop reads CAISGTGRVTYGYTF. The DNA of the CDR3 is TGTGCCATCAGCGGTACAGGTCGGGTCACCTATGGCTACACCTTC.

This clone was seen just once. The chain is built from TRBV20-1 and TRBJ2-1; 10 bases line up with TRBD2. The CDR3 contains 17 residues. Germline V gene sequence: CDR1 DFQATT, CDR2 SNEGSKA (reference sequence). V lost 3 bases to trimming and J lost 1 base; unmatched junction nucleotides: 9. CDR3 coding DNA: TGCAGTGCTAGTTCCAGCGGGGGGGCCATTTCCTACAATGAGCAGTTCTTC. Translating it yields CSASSSGGAISYNEQFF.

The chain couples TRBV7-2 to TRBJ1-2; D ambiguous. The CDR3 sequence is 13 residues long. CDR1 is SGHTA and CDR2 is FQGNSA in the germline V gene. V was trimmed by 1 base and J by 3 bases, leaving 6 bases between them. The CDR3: CASSLDRDYGYTF. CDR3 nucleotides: TGTGCCAGCAGCTTAGATCGAGACTATGGCTACACCTTC.

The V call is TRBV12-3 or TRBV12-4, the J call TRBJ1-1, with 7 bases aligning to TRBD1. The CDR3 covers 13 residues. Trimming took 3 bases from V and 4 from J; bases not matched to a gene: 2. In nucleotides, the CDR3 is TGTGCCAGCAGTTTTTCAGGGGGCACTGAAGCTTTCTTT. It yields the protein CASSFSGGTEAFF.

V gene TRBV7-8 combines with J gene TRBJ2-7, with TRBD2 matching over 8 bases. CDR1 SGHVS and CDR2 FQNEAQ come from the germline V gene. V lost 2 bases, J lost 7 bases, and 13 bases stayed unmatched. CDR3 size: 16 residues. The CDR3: CASSLNSGGALEEQYF. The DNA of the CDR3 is TGTGCCAGCAGCTTAAACTCCGGGGGGGCCTTGGAAGAGCAGTACTTC.

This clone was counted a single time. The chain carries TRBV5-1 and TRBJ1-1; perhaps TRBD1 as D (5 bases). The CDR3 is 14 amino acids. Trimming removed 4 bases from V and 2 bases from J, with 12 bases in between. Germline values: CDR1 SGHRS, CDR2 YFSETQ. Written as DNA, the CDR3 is TGCGCCAGCAGCCGACGGACAACCAACACTGAAGCTTTCTTT. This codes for CASSRRTTNTEAFF.

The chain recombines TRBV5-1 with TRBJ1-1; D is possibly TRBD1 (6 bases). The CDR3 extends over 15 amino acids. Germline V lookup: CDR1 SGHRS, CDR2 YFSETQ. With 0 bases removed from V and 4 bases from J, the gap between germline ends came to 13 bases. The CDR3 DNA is TGCGCCAGCAGCTTGGTTCCAGGGGATTTCACTGAAGCTTTCTTT. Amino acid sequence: CASSLVPGDFTEAFF.

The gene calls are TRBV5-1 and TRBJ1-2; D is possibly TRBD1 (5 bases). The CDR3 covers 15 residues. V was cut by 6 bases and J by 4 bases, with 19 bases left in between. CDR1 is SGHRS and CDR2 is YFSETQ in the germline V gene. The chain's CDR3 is CASTEGTPVGYGYTF. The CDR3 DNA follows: TGCGCCAGCACGGAGGGGACCCCGGTGGGCTATGGCTACACCTTC.

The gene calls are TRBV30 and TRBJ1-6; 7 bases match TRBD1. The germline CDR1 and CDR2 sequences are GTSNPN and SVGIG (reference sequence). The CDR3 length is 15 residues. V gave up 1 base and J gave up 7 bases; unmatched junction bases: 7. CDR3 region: CAWSGQGIGNSPLHF. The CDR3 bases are TGTGCCTGGAGTGGACAGGGAATAGGGAATTCACCCCTCCACTTT.

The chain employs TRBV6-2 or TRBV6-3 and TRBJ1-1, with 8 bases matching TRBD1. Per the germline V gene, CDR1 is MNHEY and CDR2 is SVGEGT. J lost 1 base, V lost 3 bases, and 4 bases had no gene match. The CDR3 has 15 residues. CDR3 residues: CASSYTTGANTEAFF. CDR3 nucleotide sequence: TGTGCCAGCAGTTATACGACAGGGGCGAACACTGAAGCTTTCTTT.

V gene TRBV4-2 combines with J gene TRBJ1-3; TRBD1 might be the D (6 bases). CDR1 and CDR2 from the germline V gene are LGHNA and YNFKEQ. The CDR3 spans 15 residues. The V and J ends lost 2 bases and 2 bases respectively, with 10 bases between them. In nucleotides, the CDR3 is TGTGCCAGCAGCCAACCCCAGGGGACTGGAAACACCATATATTTT. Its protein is CASSQPQGTGNTIYF.

The CDR3: CASSESGEGLFF. In DNA, the CDR3 is TGCGCCAGCAGTGAGTCGGGTGAGGGACTGTTTTTT. The chain carries TRBV10-2 and TRBJ1-4; D call uncertain. Trimming removed 0 bases from V and 13 bases from J, with 9 bases in between. CDR3 length: 12 residues. Looked up from germline, CDR1 is WSHSY and CDR2 is SAAADI.

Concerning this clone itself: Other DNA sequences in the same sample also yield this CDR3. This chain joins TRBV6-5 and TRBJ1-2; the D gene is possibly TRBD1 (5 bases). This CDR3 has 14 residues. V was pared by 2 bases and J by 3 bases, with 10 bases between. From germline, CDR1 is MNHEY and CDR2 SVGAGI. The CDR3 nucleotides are TGTGCCAGCAGTTACGGCGGGGCGGACTATGGCTACACCTTC. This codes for CASSYGGADYGYTF.

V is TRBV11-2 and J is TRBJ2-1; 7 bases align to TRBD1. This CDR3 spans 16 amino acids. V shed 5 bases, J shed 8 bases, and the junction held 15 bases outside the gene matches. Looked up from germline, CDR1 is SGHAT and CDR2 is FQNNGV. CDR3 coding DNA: TGTGCCAGCAGCCCCTCTAGGGCCCCACAGGGGTATGAGCAGTTCTTC. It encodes CASSPSRAPQGYEQFF.

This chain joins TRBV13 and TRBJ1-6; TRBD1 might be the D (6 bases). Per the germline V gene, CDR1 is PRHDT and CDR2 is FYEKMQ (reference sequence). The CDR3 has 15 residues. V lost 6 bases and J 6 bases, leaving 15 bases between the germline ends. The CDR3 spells CASSKTDRSNSPLHF. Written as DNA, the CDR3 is TGTGCCAGCAGTAAGACGGACAGATCTAATTCACCCCTCCACTTT.

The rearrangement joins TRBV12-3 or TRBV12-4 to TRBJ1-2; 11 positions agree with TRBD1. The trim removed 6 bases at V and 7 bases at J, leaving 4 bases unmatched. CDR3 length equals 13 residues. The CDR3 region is CASSHGTGGGYTF. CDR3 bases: TGTGCCAGCAGCCACGGGACAGGGGGTGGCTACACCTTC.